The text below deals with one T cell receptor beta chain. What it recognizes is unknown. Indicated time point: week 35, safety follow-up. In the vaccine, a single dose held 300 ug of the mutant IDH1 20-mer peptide, along with topical imiquimod. Vaccinations, eight in total, occurred in weeks 1, 3, 5, 7, 11, 15, 19, 23. These data are taken from a study of a mutant IDH1 vaccine in newly diagnosed glioma. Whole-study context: Patients got radiotherapy, temozolomide, or both beforehand, and most got both. Visit V12 was scheduled at week 35 and visit V13 at week 47.

The repertoire was sequenced with immunoSEQ multiplex PCR; TCRdb's copy has only in-frame clones and lacks some. Among about 48,000 clones, under 85% were seen once, and the ten largest hold roughly 6.3%. The sequencing here drew on PBMCs, taken from a glioma patient whose treatment included an IDH1 peptide vaccine. The clonotype was recovered from a man aged 40-49 years with glioma.

The CDR3 loop is CSASPPLHF. The CDR3 DNA sequence: TGCAGCGCCTCCCCTCCCCTCCACTTT. The chain couples TRBV29-1 to TRBJ1-6, with D hard to call. Germline values: CDR1 SQVTM, CDR2 ANQGSEA. This CDR3 is 9 amino acids long. Trimming shortened V by 7 bases and J by 13 bases, and 8 bases separated the two germline ends.